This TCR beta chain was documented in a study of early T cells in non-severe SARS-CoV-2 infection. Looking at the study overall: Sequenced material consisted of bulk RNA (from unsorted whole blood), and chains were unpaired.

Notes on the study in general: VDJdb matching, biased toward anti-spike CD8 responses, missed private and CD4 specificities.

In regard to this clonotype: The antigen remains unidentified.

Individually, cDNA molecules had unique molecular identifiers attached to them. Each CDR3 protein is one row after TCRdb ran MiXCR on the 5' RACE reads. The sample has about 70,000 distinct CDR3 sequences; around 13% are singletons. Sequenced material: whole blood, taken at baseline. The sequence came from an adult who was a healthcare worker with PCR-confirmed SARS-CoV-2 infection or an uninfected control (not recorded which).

As DNA, the CDR3 is TGTGCCAGCAGCCCCGGGACAAACATTGCCGGGGAGCTGTTTTTT. Translated: CASSPGTNIAGELFF. This chain uses TRBV11-2 with TRBJ2-2, with D perhaps TRBD1 (6 bases). The CDR3 totals 15 residues. Looked up from germline, CDR1 is SGHAT and CDR2 is FQNNGV. The germline V and J ends were trimmed by 5 bases and 6 bases, with 16 bases remaining between them.